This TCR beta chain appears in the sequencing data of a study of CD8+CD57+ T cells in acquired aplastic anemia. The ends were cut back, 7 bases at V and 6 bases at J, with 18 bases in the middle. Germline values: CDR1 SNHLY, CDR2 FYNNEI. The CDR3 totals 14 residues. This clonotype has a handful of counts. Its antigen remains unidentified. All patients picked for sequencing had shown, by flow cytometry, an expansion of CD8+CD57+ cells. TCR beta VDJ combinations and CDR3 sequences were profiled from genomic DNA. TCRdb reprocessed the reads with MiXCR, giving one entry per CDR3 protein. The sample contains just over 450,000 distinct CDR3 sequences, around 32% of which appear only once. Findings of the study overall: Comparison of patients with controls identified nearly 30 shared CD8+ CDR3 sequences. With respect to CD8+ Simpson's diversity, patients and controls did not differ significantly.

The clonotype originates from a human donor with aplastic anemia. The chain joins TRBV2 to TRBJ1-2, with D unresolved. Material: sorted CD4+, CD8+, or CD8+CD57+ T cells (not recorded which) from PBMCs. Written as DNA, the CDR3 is TGTGCCAGCATAGGTGGCAGTTTCCAAAATGGCTACACCTTC. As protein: CASIGGSFQNGYTF.